The text below deals with one T cell receptor beta chain. This same CDR3 is encoded by further DNA sequences in the sample. This entry comes from a study of shared clonotypes between healthy human individuals. Assay used: immunoSEQ multiplex PCR; TCRdb lists only in-frame clones, some missing. The table lists some 2,000,000 clones, around 95% of them singletons, with roughly 0.13% in the top ten. The ends were cut back, 4 bases at V and 3 bases at J, with 7 bases in the middle. CDR3 length: 12 residues. The germline CDR1 and CDR2 sequences are LNHDA and SQIVND (reference sequence). The sequencing sample was made of naive CD4+ T cells sorted from blood. Described subset: CD45RA+ positively selected. This clonotype was obtained from a man younger than 30 in good health. This rearrangement joins TRBV19 to TRBJ2-7; no firm D call. The CDR3 loop is CASSTSGYEQYF. The CDR3 DNA follows: TGTGCCAGTAGTACATCCGGCTACGAGCAGTACTTC. The variable domain in full, with the rest retrieved from reference TRBV19 and TRBJ2-7, is DGGITQSPKYLFRKEGQNVTLSCEQNLNHDAMYWYRQDPGQGLRLIYYSQIVNDFQKGDIAEGYSVSREKKESFPLTVTSAQKNPTAFYLCASSTSGYEQYFGPGTRLTVT.